One sample yielded the 24 T cell receptor beta chains listed below, sequenced in a study of OX40 agonist ivuxolimab in advanced cancers. Only in-frame clones appear in the TCRdb table, and some are missing; sequencing was by immunoSEQ multiplex PCR. The sample shows around 80,000 clones, around 87% of them seen only once. Sequencing used CD4+ or CD8+ T cells sorted from blood, obtained in a trial of the OX40 agonist ivuxolimab. Source of these receptors: an adult with an advanced solid tumor such as melanoma, head and neck, liver or kidney cancer.

This clone was recorded only once. The V and J genes are TRBV6-1 and TRBJ1-5, with a weak D call TRBD1 (5 bases). Trimming removed 7 bases at V and 7 bases at J, with 17 bases between. The CDR3 has 14 amino acids. Germline-derived CDR1 and CDR2 are MNHNS and SASEGT. The CDR3 protein is CASTLNRNGQPQHF. Here the CDR3 DNA reads TGTGCCAGCACCCTCAACAGGAACGGGCAGCCCCAGCATTTT.

This clone appeared a single time. This chain links TRBV18 with TRBJ1-4; 7 positions agree with TRBD1. V lost 5 bases, J lost 5 bases, and 2 bases stayed unmatched. This CDR3 has 13 residues. Germline lookup yields CDR1 KGHSH and CDR2 LQKENI. In nucleotides, the CDR3 is TGTGCCAGCTCAAAGGGACAGAATGAAAAACTGTTTTTT. It translates to CASSKGQNEKLFF.

This chain uses TRBV18 with TRBJ2-1; TRBD1 aligns across 9 bases. Germline assignment: CDR1 KGHSH and CDR2 LQKENI. The V segment lost 3 bases and the J segment 4 bases; nucleotides outside the gene matches: 4. The CDR3 contains 15 residues. Here the CDR3 reads CASSPRQGEYNEQFF. The CDR3, as DNA: TGTGCCAGCTCACCTAGACAGGGGGAATACAATGAGCAGTTCTTC.

J is TRBJ2-4 and V is TRBV28; D may be TRBD1 (5 bases). The ends were cut back, 5 bases at V and 7 bases at J, with 9 bases in the middle. Germline CDR1 is MDHEN and CDR2 is SYDVKM. The CDR3 is 12 amino acids. The CDR3 region is CASSLGHNIQYF. CDR3 DNA sequence: TGTGCCAGCAGTCTTGGACATAACATTCAGTACTTC. Supplemented by reference TRBV28 and TRBJ2-4, the full variable domain reads DVKVTQSSRYLVKRTGEKVFLECVQDMDHENMFWYRQDPGLGLRLIYFSYDVKMKEKGDIPEGYSVSREKKERFSLILESASTNQTSMYLCASSLGHNIQYFGAGTRLSVL.

V gene TRBV10-3 combines with J gene TRBJ2-5; weak D call: TRBD1 (5 bases). CDR3 size: 13 residues. The germline V gene has CDR1 ENHRY and CDR2 SYGVKD. Trimming stripped 5 bases from V and 2 bases from J, with 9 bases between. The CDR3 reads CAISRQLQETQYF. CDR3 in DNA: TGTGCCATCAGTCGACAGTTACAAGAGACCCAGTACTTC.

This chain uses TRBV30 with TRBJ2-3; 8 bases are shared with TRBD1. CDR1 and CDR2 (germline): GTSNPN, SVGIG (reference sequence). V was pared by 4 bases and J by 4 bases, with 1 base of the junction left unmatched. This CDR3 has 12 amino acids. DNA of the CDR3: TGTGCCTGGACAGGGGGCCCAGATACGCAGTATTTT. Protein sequence: CAWTGGPDTQYF.

This rearrangement joins TRBV7-9 to TRBJ1-2; no definite D call. The CDR3 spans 12 residues. The V gene lost 3 bases and the J gene lost 7 bases, with 9 bases spanning the gap. Germline values: CDR1 SEHNR, CDR2 FQNEAQ (reference sequence). This CDR3 is CASSFADSGYTF. The DNA for the CDR3 is TGTGCCAGCAGCTTCGCGGACTCTGGCTACACCTTC.

The count of this clone is one. The CDR3 here is CASSEAGSVRGYTF. DNA of the CDR3: TGTGCCAGCAGTGAAGCAGGGTCGGTACGGGGCTACACCTTC. The chain is built from TRBV25-1 and TRBJ1-2, with D possibly matching TRBD1 (5 bases). Germline CDR1 reads MGHDK; CDR2 reads SYGVNS. Trimming removed 2 bases from V and 8 bases from J, with 15 bases in between. The length of the CDR3 is 14 residues.

This chain joins TRBV2 and TRBJ2-5; D call uncertain. This CDR3 comprises 11 residues. With 3 bases removed from V and 2 bases from J, the gap between germline ends came to 1 base. CDR1 is SNHLY, CDR2 FYNNEI, per germline. This CDR3 reads CASSEQETQYF. The DNA of the CDR3 is TGTGCCAGCAGTGAGCAAGAGACCCAGTACTTC.

The chain employs TRBV20-1 and TRBJ2-1, with D possibly TRBD2 on 5 matching bases. The V gene's germline CDR1 is DFQATT and CDR2 SNEGSKA (reference sequence). CDR3 length equals 11 residues. Trimming took off 0 bases at V and 9 bases at J, with 6 bases between the two ends. The CDR3 region has the DNA TGCAGTGCTAGAGACGGGGTTGAGCAGTTCTTC. It specifies CSARDGVEQFF.

The chain has TRBV6-5 and TRBJ1-2, with unresolved D. V was cut by 2 bases and J by 7 bases, with 8 bases left in between. This CDR3 comprises 12 residues. Germline CDR1 and CDR2: MNHEY and SVGAGI. CDR3 nucleotide sequence: TGTGCCAGCAGTTACGGCCCGAGTGGCTACACCTTC. This translates into CASSYGPSGYTF.

The chain uses TRBV5-1 and TRBJ1-1, with D uncertain. Germline CDR1 and CDR2: SGHRS and YFSETQ. With 0 bases removed from V and 0 bases from J, the gap between germline ends came to 3 bases. CDR3 length: 13 residues. As DNA, the CDR3 is TGCGCCAGCAGCTTGGGGGTGAACACTGAAGCTTTCTTT. Amino acids: CASSLGVNTEAFF. The complete variable domain, with remaining parts taken from reference TRBV5-1 and TRBJ1-1, reads KAGVTQTPRYLIKTRGQQVTLSCSPISGHRSVSWYQQTPGQGLQFLFEYFSETQRNKGNFPGRFSGRQFSNSRSEMNVSTLELGDSALYLCASSLGVNTEAFFGQGTRLTVV.

The chain employs TRBV7-3 and TRBJ2-6; D is uncertain. In germline, CDR1 is SGHTA, CDR2 FQGTGA. The CDR3 totals 15 residues. The V and J ends lost 1 base and 4 bases respectively, with 8 bases between them. The CDR3 sequence: CASSLITSGANVLTF. As DNA, the CDR3 is TGTGCCAGCAGCTTAATCACATCCGGGGCCAACGTCCTGACTTTC.

This chain uses TRBV28 with TRBJ1-2; no reliable D call. V lost 2 bases and J lost 6, with 1 base in between. CDR1 is MDHEN and CDR2 is SYDVKM in the germline V gene. The CDR3 contains 10 residues. The CDR3 bases are TGTGCCAGCAGTTTAAATGGCTACACCTTC. It yields the protein CASSLNGYTF.

Within the sample, this clone is medium-sized (0.01 to 0.1%). The rearrangement uses TRBV2 and TRBJ1-1; no clear D gene. Deletions cut 4 bases from V and 2 bases from J, with 17 bases between. This CDR3 contains 16 residues. In germline, CDR1 is SNHLY, CDR2 FYNNEI. CDR3 loop: CASSAAAHSTNTEAFF. The CDR3 region has the DNA TGTGCCAGCAGTGCGGCAGCCCATTCTACAAACACTGAAGCTTTCTTT.

V gene TRBV5-1 combines with J gene TRBJ1-1, with D perhaps TRBD1 (6 bases). With 4 bases removed from V and 4 bases from J, the gap between germline ends came to 20 bases. The CDR3 covers 16 residues. CDR1 SGHRS and CDR2 YFSETQ come from the germline V gene. This CDR3 reads CASSVVGASVGTEAFF. Here the CDR3 DNA reads TGCGCCAGCAGCGTGGTGGGGGCCTCGGTGGGCACTGAAGCTTTCTTT. Supplemented by reference TRBV5-1 and TRBJ1-1, the full variable domain reads KAGVTQTPRYLIKTRGQQVTLSCSPISGHRSVSWYQQTPGQGLQFLFEYFSETQRNKGNFPGRFSGRQFSNSRSEMNVSTLELGDSALYLCASSVVGASVGTEAFFGQGTRLTVV.

The chain joins TRBV29-1 to TRBJ2-1; D is undetermined. Germline V lookup: CDR1 SQVTM, CDR2 ANQGSEA. The CDR3 extends over 12 amino acids. V lost 6 bases, J lost 7 bases, and 13 bases lay in between. As DNA, the CDR3 is TGCAGCGTCCTAAGGGTACGGAATGAGCAGTTCTTC. Protein sequence: CSVLRVRNEQFF.

As concerns this clone: Other nucleotide sequences from this sample produce the same CDR3. This sequence joins TRBV5-1 and TRBJ1-2; 8 bases line up with TRBD1. V gave up 4 bases and J gave up 2 bases; unmatched junction bases: 7. CDR3 size: 15 residues. CDR1 is SGHRS and CDR2 is YFSETQ in the germline V gene. The CDR3: CASSVTGEENYGYTF. The CDR3 coding sequence is TGCGCCAGCAGCGTGACAGGGGAAGAAAACTATGGCTACACCTTC.

The chain uses TRBV5-4 and TRBJ2-2; no firm D call. The germline V and J ends were trimmed by 0 bases and 5 bases, with 8 bases remaining between them. The CDR3 spans 14 residues. Germline assignment: CDR1 SGHNT and CDR2 YYREEE (reference sequence). The CDR3: CASSLVTTTGELFF. CDR3 in DNA: TGTGCCAGCAGCTTGGTTACTACAACCGGGGAGCTGTTTTTT. The variable domain in full, completed from reference TRBV5-4 and TRBJ2-2, reads ETGVTQSPTHLIKTRGQQVTLRCSSQSGHNTVSWYQQALGQGPQFIFQYYREEENGRGNFPPRFSGLQFPNYSSELNVNALELDDSALYLCASSLVTTTGELFFGEGSRLTVL.

The chain carries TRBV2 and TRBJ2-1, with a weak D call TRBD2 (6 bases). Germline assignment: CDR1 SNHLY and CDR2 FYNNEI. CDR3 length equals 14 residues. V was cut by 8 bases and J by 6 bases, with 17 bases left in between. The CDR3 loop reads CASGGTVKGNEQFF. As DNA, the CDR3 is TGTGCCAGCGGGGGGACCGTAAAAGGCAATGAGCAGTTCTTC.

This chain uses TRBV6-5 with TRBJ1-1; the D gene is possibly TRBD1 (5 bases). The germline CDR1 and CDR2 sequences are MNHEY and SVGAGI. V was clipped by 2 bases and J by 4 bases, with 11 bases between them. The CDR3 extends over 14 amino acids. This chain's CDR3 is CASSYLMGGTEAFF. CDR3 DNA sequence: TGTGCCAGCAGTTACCTAATGGGGGGCACTGAAGCTTTCTTT.

This clone was recorded only once. The rearrangement links TRBV4-3 to TRBJ2-7, with 9 bases fitting TRBD1. CDR3 length equals 15 residues. The germline V gene has CDR1 LGHNA and CDR2 YSLEER. Trimming at V came to 4 bases and at J to 6 bases, leaving 10 bases not matched to a gene. The CDR3 region is CASSRTGGTLREQYF. The CDR3 region has the DNA TGCGCCAGCAGCCGAACAGGGGGCACCCTTCGCGAGCAGTACTTC.

This clone appeared a single time. The chain couples TRBV25-1 to TRBJ2-1; D uncertain. Trimming took 6 bases from V and 8 from J, leaving 8 bases between them. The germline V gene has CDR1 MGHDK and CDR2 SYGVNS. CDR3 length equals 11 residues. In DNA, the CDR3 is TGTGCCAGCAGGGATCACGATGAGCAGTTCTTC. Translation gives CASRDHDEQFF.

The chain recombines TRBV28 with TRBJ1-1; D gene uncertain. Germline CDR1 is MDHEN and CDR2 is SYDVKM. The ends were cut back, 2 bases at V and 4 bases at J, with 8 bases in the middle. CDR3 size: 13 residues. For the CDR3, the DNA is TGTGCCAGCAGTTTAGGAGGGTTCACTGAAGCTTTCTTT. This encodes CASSLGGFTEAFF.